The entry that follows covers one T cell receptor (beta chain) sequence. The data are from a study of T cell responses to AZD1222 COVID-19 vaccine. Profiled with immunoSEQ multiplex PCR; TCRdb holds only in-frame clones, not every one. The table lists over 75,000 clones, roughly 87% of them singletons. The TCR was taken from an adult who received the AZD1222 COVID-19 vaccine. The specimen was peripheral blood, collected 28 days after the second AZD1222 dose.

DNA for the CDR3: TGTGCCAGCAGTGACCCAGACAGGTCCTACGAGCAGTACTTC. Its translation: CASSDPDRSYEQYF. This chain connects TRBV2 to TRBJ2-7; tentative D call: TRBD1 (6 bases). Germline V gene lookup returns CDR1 SNHLY and CDR2 FYNNEI. The CDR3 sequence is 14 residues long. V gave up 3 bases and J gave up 1 base, with 10 bases separating them.